A single sample is the source of the 18 T cell receptor beta chains below, sequenced in a study of blood T cell repertoires in COVID-19. Sequencing used immunoSEQ multiplex PCR; TCRdb keeps in-frame clones, though not all of them. The sample carries some 140,000 clones, roughly 85% recorded once. The sample comprised peripheral blood. All receptors come from a man aged 55 to 70 with acute or convalescent COVID-19.

This chain joins TRBV4-1 and TRBJ1-2, with unresolved D. Looked up from germline, CDR1 is MGHRA and CDR2 is YSYEKL. Trimming shortened V by 3 bases and J by 0 bases, and 8 bases separated the two germline ends. CDR3 length: 14 amino acids. In nucleotides, the CDR3 is TGCGCCAGCAGCCAGCCGACAACTAACTATGGCTACACCTTC. Translated, it gives CASSQPTTNYGYTF.

This chain links TRBV28 with TRBJ2-3; a weak D match, TRBD1 (5 bases). The CDR3 covers 17 residues. Germline-derived CDR1 and CDR2 are MDHEN and SYDVKM. The germline V and J ends were trimmed by 5 bases and 3 bases, with 21 bases remaining between them. The CDR3 nucleotides are TGTGCCAGCAGTGCCCCCGGTGAGGTCAGGGCGACAGATACGCAGTATTTT. This gives the protein CASSAPGEVRATDTQYF.

In DNA form, the CDR3 reads TGTGCCAGCAGCCTAAAGTCCCGGGACAGGGAATACACTGAAGCTTTCTTT. It specifies CASSLKSRDREYTEAFF. The chain is built from TRBV14 and TRBJ1-1; 9 bases map to TRBD1. Germline V gene data show CDR1 as SGHDN and CDR2 as FVKESK. Trimming at V came to 4 bases and at J to 3 bases, leaving 12 bases not matched to a gene. This CDR3 is 17 amino acids long. Complete variable domain (other parts from reference TRBV14 and TRBJ1-1): EAGVTQFPSHSVIEKGQTVTLRCDPISGHDNLYWYRRVMGKEIKFLLHFVKESKQDESGMPNNRFLAERTGGTYSTLKVQPAELEDSGVYFCASSLKSRDREYTEAFFGQGTRLTVV.

The V call is TRBV5-1, the J call TRBJ2-7, with 10 bases that match TRBD1. This CDR3 has 14 residues. Germline V gene sequence: CDR1 SGHRS, CDR2 YFSETQ. The trim removed 2 bases at V and 4 bases at J, leaving 3 bases unmatched. The CDR3 DNA is TGCGCCAGCAGCTTAGGGACAGGGGCTTACGAGCAGTACTTC. Protein product: CASSLGTGAYEQYF.

J is TRBJ1-2 and V is TRBV6-6; unclear D gene. Germline CDR1 reads MNHNY; CDR2 reads SVGAGI (reference sequence). V lost 2 bases, J lost 6 bases, and 16 bases lay in between. This CDR3 spans 15 amino acids. The CDR3 DNA sequence: TGTGCCAGCAGTTACACCCCCGAAGGACTAGATGGCTACACCTTC. Amino acids: CASSYTPEGLDGYTF.

The chain uses TRBV30 and TRBJ1-5, with 8 bases lining up with TRBD1. The CDR3 runs 13 residues. Losses at the gene ends were 3 bases for V and 7 bases for J; bases not matched to a gene: 5. In germline, CDR1 is GTSNPN, CDR2 SVGIG (reference sequence). CDR3 sequence (DNA): TGTGCCTGGAGAAAACAGGGGGTACAGCCCCAGCATTTT. Its translation: CAWRKQGVQPQHF.

This clone is medium-sized within its sample. The chain recombines TRBV6-5 with TRBJ2-3; unclear D gene. V dropped 0 bases and J dropped 2 bases, with 12 bases sitting between them. Germline V gene sequence: CDR1 MNHEY, CDR2 SVGAGI. The CDR3 is made up of 16 amino acids. CDR3 DNA: TGTGCCAGCAGTTACTCGATACCTAGTAACACAGATACGCAGTATTTT. Its translation is CASSYSIPSNTDTQYF.

The J gene is TRBJ1-5, the V gene TRBV19; 9 bases are a match to TRBD1. The CDR3 sequence is 18 residues long. CDR1 and CDR2 (germline): LNHDA, SQIVND (reference sequence). The V and J ends lost 1 base and 6 bases, in that order; junction bases with no gene match: 13. This CDR3 reads CASSIVIMGQGISQPQHF. The CDR3 region has the DNA TGTGCCAGTAGTATAGTGATCATGGGACAGGGCATTAGTCAGCCCCAGCATTTT.

V and J are TRBV7-8 and TRBJ1-1, with 9 bases lining up with TRBD1. V was pared by 8 bases and J by 7 bases, with 11 bases of the junction left unmatched. CDR3 size: 14 residues. From germline, CDR1 is SGHVS and CDR2 FQNEAQ. The CDR3 here is CASLYTGGAGEAFF. DNA of the CDR3: TGTGCCAGCTTGTACACAGGGGGCGCGGGTGAAGCTTTCTTT.

A remark on this clone: Germline is not matched at one junction end, which may reflect a read error. In DNA, the CDR3 is TGTCCCAGCAGTTTCGGGCGGGTGGGCGGGGCGGCCTACGAGCAGTACTTC. Its translation: CPSSFGRVGGAAYEQYF. The chain joins TRBV28 to TRBJ2-7, with D possibly matching TRBD2 (6 bases). CDR3 length: 17 amino acids. Germline assignment: CDR1 MDHEN and CDR2 SYDVKM.

This clone was counted only a few times. The DNA for the CDR3 is TGTGCCAGCCGACTAGCGGGAGGGTCTTACTACGAGCAGTACTTC. This encodes CASRLAGGSYYEQYF. The chain combines TRBV2 with TRBJ2-7; TRBD2 matches 14 bases. There are 15 residues in the CDR3. V lost 8 bases and J lost 3; bases outside the gene matches: 6. From germline, CDR1 is SNHLY and CDR2 FYNNEI.

The rearrangement links TRBV6-6 to TRBJ1-2, with a possible D match to TRBD1 (5 bases). V lost 6 bases and J lost 8, with 16 bases in between. Per germline, CDR1 MNHNY and CDR2 SVGAGI (reference sequence). The CDR3 covers 13 residues. The CDR3 bases are TGTGCCAGCAGGTCCAGGGCGTCCGAAGGCTACACCTTC. Its protein product is CASRSRASEGYTF.

This clone was seen once. The chain is built from TRBV5-6 and TRBJ1-1; 7 bases match TRBD1. The V gene's germline CDR1 is SGHDT and CDR2 YYEEEE. V lost 1 base to trimming and J lost 4 bases; unmatched junction nucleotides: 4. The CDR3 spans 14 residues. This CDR3 reads CASSLTTGTTEAFF. The DNA of the CDR3 is TGTGCCAGCAGCTTGACGACAGGGACCACTGAAGCTTTCTTT.

V is TRBV7-2 and J is TRBJ1-1; no clear D. V dropped 5 bases and J dropped 0 bases, with 10 bases sitting between them. The CDR3 sequence is 14 residues long. Germline CDR1 is SGHTA and CDR2 is FQGNSA. CDR3 nucleotide sequence: TGTGCCAGCAGCCCAAGTCGAGTGAACACTGAAGCTTTCTTT. It specifies CASSPSRVNTEAFF. The full variable domain, completed using reference TRBV7-2 and TRBJ1-1, is GAGVSQSPSNKVTEKGKDVELRCDPISGHTALYWYRQSLGQGLEFLIYFQGNSAPDKSGLPSDRFSAERTGGSVSTLTIQRTQQEDSAVYLCASSPSRVNTEAFFGQGTRLTVV.

The chain joins TRBV27 to TRBJ2-7; no firm D call. The CDR3 is made up of 14 amino acids. From germline, CDR1 is MNHEY and CDR2 SMNVEV (reference sequence). V lost 5 bases to trimming and J lost 4 bases, with 15 bases between them. CDR3 sequence: CASSPSLGPYEQYF. The CDR3 DNA reads TGTGCCAGCAGTCCCTCCCTCGGTCCGTACGAGCAGTACTTC.

This clone has at least ten counts. V gene TRBV30 combines with J gene TRBJ1-6; 8 nucleotides match TRBD1. Germline values: CDR1 GTSNPN, CDR2 SVGIG (reference sequence). Trimming at V came to 4 bases and at J to 4 bases, leaving 9 bases not matched to a gene. The CDR3 is made up of 16 amino acids. CDR3 coding DNA: TGTGCCTGGACCGTGGGGGGACAGGTGTATAATTCACCCCTCCACTTT. It specifies CAWTVGGQVYNSPLHF.

The V and J genes are TRBV13 and TRBJ2-1; 8 positions agree with TRBD2. V shed 3 bases and J 7 bases; nucleotides not matched to a gene: 5. This CDR3 has 14 residues. Germline values: CDR1 PRHDT, CDR2 FYEKMQ (reference sequence). The CDR3 loop is CASSLGGRWNEQFF. The CDR3 DNA reads as TGTGCCAGCAGCTTGGGCGGGAGGTGGAATGAGCAGTTCTTC.

V and J are TRBV5-8 and TRBJ1-1; D not resolved. CDR1 SGHTS and CDR2 YDEGEE come from the germline V gene. This CDR3 region has 15 residues. V gave up 0 bases and J gave up 6 bases, with 15 bases separating them. The CDR3 spells CASSLARFRRAEAFF. In DNA, the CDR3 is TGTGCCAGCAGCTTGGCCCGGTTTCGTCGCGCTGAAGCTTTCTTT.